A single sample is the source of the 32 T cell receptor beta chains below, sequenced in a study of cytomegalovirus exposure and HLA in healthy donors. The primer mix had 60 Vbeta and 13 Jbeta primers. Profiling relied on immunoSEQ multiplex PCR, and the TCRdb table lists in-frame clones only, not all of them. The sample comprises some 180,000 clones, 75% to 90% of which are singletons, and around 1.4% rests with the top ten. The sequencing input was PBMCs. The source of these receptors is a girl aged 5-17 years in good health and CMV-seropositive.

The CDR3 bases are TGCGCCAGCAGCGCTGGGCATTCTGGGGCCAACGTCCTGACTTTC. Protein: CASSAGHSGANVLTF. The chain uses TRBV5-1 and TRBJ2-6; D is unclear. CDR1 and CDR2 from the germline V gene are SGHRS and YFSETQ. The V gene lost 4 bases and the J gene lost 1 base, with 9 bases spanning the gap. The CDR3 totals 15 residues.

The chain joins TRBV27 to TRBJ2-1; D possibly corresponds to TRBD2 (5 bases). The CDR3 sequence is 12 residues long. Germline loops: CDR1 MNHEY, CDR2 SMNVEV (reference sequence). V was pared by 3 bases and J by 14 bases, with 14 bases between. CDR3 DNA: TGTGCCAGCAGTTTCGGGAACCTAGGAGAGTTCTTC. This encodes CASSFGNLGEFF.

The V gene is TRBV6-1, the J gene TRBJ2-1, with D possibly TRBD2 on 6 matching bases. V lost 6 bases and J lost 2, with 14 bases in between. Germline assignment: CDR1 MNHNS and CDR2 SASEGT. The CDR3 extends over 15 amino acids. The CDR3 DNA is TGTGCCAGCAGGATATTAGCGGCAGCCTACAATGAGCAGTTCTTC. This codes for CASRILAAAYNEQFF.

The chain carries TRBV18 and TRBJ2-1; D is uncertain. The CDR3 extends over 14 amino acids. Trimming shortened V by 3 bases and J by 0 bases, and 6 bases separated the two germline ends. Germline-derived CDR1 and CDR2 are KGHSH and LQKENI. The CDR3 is CASSPESSYNEQFF. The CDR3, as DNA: TGTGCCAGCTCACCGGAGAGCTCCTACAATGAGCAGTTCTTC.

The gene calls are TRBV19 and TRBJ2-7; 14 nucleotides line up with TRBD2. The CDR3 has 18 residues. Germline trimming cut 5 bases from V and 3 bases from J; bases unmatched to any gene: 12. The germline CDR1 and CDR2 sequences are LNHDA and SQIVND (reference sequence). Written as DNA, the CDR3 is TGTGCCAGTAGTGCCGGGACTAGCGGGAGTGGGTTTGTCTACGAGCAGTACTTC. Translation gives CASSAGTSGSGFVYEQYF.

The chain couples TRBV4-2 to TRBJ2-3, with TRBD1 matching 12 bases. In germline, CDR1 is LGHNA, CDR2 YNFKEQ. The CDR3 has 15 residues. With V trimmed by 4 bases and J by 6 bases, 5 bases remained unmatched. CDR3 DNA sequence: TGTGCCAGCAGCCGGGGGACAGGGGGCGCTGATACGCAGTATTTT. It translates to CASSRGTGGADTQYF.

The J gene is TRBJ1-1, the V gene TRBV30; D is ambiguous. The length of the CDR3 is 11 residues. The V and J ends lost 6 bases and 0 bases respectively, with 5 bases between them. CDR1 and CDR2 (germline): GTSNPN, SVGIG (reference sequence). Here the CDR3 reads CACLLNTEAFF. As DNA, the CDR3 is TGTGCCTGTCTGTTGAACACTGAAGCTTTCTTT.

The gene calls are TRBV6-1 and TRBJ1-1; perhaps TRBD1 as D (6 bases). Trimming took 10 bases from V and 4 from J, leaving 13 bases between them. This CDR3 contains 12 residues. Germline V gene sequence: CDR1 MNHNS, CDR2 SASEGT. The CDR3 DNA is TGTGCCATCTACAGGGTGGTCACTGAAGCTTTCTTT. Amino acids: CAIYRVVTEAFF.

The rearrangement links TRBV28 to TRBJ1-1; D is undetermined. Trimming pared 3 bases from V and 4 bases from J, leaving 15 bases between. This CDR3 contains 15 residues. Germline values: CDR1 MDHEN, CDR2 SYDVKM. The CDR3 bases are TGTGCCAGCAGTTTGGTACGACCGGGGAGCACTGAAGCTTTCTTT. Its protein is CASSLVRPGSTEAFF.

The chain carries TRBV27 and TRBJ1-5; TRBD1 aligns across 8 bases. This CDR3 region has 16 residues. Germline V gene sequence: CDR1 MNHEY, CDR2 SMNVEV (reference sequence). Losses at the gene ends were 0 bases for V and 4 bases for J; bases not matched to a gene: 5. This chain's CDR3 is CASSLSGGTGNQPQHF. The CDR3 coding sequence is TGTGCCAGCAGTTTATCCGGAGGGACAGGAAATCAGCCCCAGCATTTT.

CDR3 coding DNA: TGTGCCAGCAGCGTAGAAGCAGGCTATCATAGCGGCAATCAGCCCCAGCATTTT. Its protein product is CASSVEAGYHSGNQPQHF. This chain uses TRBV9 with TRBJ1-5; D is unclear. Per germline, CDR1 SGDLS and CDR2 YYNGEE. This CDR3 has 18 amino acids. Trimming left V 0 bases short and J 2 bases short, with 18 bases between.

CDR3 in amino acids: CASSLETDYGYTF. The CDR3 region has the DNA TGTGCCAGCAGCTTGGAGACAGACTATGGCTACACCTTC. The chain joins TRBV5-4 to TRBJ1-2; possible D gene TRBD1, 5 bases. Germline assignment: CDR1 SGHNT and CDR2 YYREEE (reference sequence). The CDR3 is 13 amino acids. The V end lost 0 bases, the J end lost 3 bases, and 6 bases lay between the germline ends.

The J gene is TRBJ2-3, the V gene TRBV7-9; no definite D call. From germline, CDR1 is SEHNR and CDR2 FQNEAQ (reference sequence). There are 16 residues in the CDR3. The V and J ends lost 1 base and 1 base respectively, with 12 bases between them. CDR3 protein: CASSLGLASGTDTQYF. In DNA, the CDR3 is TGTGCCAGCAGCTTAGGACTCGCGTCCGGCACAGATACGCAGTATTTT.

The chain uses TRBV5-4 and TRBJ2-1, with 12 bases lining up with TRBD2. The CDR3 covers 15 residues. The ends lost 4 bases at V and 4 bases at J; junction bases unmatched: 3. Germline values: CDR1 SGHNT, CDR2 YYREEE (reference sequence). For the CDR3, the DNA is TGTGCCAGCAGCGTAGGGACTAGCGGGTACAATGAGCAGTTCTTC. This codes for CASSVGTSGYNEQFF. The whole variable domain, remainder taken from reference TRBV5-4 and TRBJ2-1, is ETGVTQSPTHLIKTRGQQVTLRCSSQSGHNTVSWYQQALGQGPQFIFQYYREEENGRGNFPPRFSGLQFPNYSSELNVNALELDDSALYLCASSVGTSGYNEQFFGPGTRLTVL.

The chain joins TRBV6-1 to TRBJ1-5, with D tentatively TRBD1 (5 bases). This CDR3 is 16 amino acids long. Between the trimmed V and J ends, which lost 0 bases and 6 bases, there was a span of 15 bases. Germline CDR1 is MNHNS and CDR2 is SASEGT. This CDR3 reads CASSEALHGGGQPQHF. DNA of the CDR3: TGTGCCAGCAGTGAAGCCCTTCACGGGGGGGGTCAGCCCCAGCATTTT.

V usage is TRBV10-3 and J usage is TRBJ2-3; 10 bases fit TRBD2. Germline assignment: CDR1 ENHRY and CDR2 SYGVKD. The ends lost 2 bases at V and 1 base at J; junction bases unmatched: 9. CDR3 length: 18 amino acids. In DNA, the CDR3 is TGTGCCATCAGTGAGGCGTCTAGCGGGAGCTTCGGCACAGATACGCAGTATTTT. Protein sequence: CAISEASSGSFGTDTQYF.

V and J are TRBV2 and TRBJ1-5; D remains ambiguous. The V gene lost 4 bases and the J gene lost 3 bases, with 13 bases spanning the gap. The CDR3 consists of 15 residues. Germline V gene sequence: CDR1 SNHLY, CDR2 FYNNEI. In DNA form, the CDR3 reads TGTGCCAGCAGTGGGGAGGGTATCATCAATCAGCCCCAGCATTTT. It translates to CASSGEGIINQPQHF.

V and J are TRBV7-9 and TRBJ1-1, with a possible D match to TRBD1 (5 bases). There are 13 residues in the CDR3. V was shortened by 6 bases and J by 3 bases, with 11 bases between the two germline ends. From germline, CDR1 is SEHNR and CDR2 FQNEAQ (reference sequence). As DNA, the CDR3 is TGTGCCAGCAGGGGCAGGGAGGACACTGAAGCTTTCTTT. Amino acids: CASRGREDTEAFF.

The CDR3 reads CASSQEGSLAATDTQYF. The CDR3 nucleotides are TGCGCCAGCAGCCAAGAAGGTTCCCTAGCGGCCACAGATACGCAGTATTTT. This chain joins TRBV4-1 and TRBJ2-3, with TRBD2 identical over 7 bases. This CDR3 is built from 17 residues. V shed 0 bases and J 2 bases; nucleotides not matched to a gene: 8. CDR1 and CDR2 from the germline V gene are MGHRA and YSYEKL.

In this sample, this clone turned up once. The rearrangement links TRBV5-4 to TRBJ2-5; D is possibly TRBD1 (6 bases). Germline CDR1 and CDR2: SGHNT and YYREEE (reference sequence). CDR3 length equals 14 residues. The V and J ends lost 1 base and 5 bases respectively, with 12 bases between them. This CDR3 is CASSLNWGRETQYF. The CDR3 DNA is TGTGCCAGCAGCTTGAACTGGGGGCGGGAGACCCAGTACTTC. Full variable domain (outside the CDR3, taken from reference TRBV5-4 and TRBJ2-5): ETGVTQSPTHLIKTRGQQVTLRCSSQSGHNTVSWYQQALGQGPQFIFQYYREEENGRGNFPPRFSGLQFPNYSSELNVNALELDDSALYLCASSLNWGRETQYFGPGTRLLVL.

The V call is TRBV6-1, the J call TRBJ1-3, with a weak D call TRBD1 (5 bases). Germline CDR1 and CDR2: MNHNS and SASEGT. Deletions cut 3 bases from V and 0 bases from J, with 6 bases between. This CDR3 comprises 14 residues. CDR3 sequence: CASSDDSSGNTIYF. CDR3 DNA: TGTGCCAGCAGTGATGACAGCTCTGGAAACACCATATATTTT.

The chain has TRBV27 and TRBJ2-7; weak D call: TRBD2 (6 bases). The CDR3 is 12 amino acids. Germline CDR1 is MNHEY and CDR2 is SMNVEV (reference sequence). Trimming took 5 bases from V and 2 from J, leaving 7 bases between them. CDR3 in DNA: TGTGCCAGCAGTCCGGGAGCCTACGAGCAGTACTTC. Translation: CASSPGAYEQYF.

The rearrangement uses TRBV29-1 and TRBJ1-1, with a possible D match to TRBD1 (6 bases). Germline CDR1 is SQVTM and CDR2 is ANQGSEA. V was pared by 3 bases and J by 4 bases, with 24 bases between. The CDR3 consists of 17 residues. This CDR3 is CSVDGWTDQRVGTEAFF. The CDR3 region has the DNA TGCAGCGTTGATGGATGGACAGACCAGAGGGTCGGCACTGAAGCTTTCTTT. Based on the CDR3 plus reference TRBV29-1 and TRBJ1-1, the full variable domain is SAVISQKPSRDICQRGTSLTIQCQVDSQVTMMFWYRQQPGQSLTLIATANQGSEATYESGFVIDKFPISRPNLTFSTLTVSNMSPEDSSIYLCSVDGWTDQRVGTEAFFGQGTRLTVV.

The CDR3 spells CASSITSYQPQHF. CDR3 nucleotide sequence: TGTGCCAGTAGTATAACAAGTTATCAGCCCCAGCATTTT. The chain has TRBV19 and TRBJ1-5; D unclear. Germline V lookup: CDR1 LNHDA, CDR2 SQIVND (reference sequence). V lost 2 bases, J lost 5 bases, and 7 bases lay in between. The CDR3 is made up of 13 amino acids.

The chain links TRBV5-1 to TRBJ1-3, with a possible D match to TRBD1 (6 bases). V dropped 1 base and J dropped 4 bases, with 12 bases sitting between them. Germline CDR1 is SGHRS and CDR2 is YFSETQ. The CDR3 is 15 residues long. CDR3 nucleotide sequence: TGCGCCAGCAGCTTGTTTACAGGGACGGGAAACACCATATATTTT. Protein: CASSLFTGTGNTIYF. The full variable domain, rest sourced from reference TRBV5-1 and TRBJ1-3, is KAGVTQTPRYLIKTRGQQVTLSCSPISGHRSVSWYQQTPGQGLQFLFEYFSETQRNKGNFPGRFSGRQFSNSRSEMNVSTLELGDSALYLCASSLFTGTGNTIYFGEGSWLTVV.

This CDR3 is CASSEIYGRGGGYTF. The CDR3 DNA reads as TGTGCCAGCAGTGAAATATACGGGAGGGGAGGTGGCTACACCTTC. V usage is TRBV2 and J usage is TRBJ1-2; D possibly corresponds to TRBD1 (5 bases). V was cut by 2 bases and J by 7 bases, with 17 bases left in between. The CDR3 is made up of 15 amino acids. CDR1 is SNHLY, CDR2 FYNNEI, per germline.

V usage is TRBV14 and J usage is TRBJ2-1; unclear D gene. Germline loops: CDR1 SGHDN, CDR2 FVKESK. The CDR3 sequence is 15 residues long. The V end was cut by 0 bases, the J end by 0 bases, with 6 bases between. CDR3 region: CASSQDSSSYNEQFF. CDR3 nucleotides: TGTGCCAGCAGCCAAGACTCCTCCTCCTACAATGAGCAGTTCTTC.

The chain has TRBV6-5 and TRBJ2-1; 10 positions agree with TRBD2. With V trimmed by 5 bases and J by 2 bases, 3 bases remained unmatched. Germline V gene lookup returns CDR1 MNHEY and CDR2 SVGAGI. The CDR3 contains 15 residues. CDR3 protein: CASSPLAGAYNEQFF. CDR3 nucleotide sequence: TGTGCCAGCAGTCCCCTAGCGGGAGCCTACAATGAGCAGTTCTTC.

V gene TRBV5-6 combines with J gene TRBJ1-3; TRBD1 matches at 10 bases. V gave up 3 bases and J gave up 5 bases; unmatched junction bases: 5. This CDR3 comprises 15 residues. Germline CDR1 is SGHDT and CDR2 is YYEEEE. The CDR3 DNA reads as TGTGCCAGCAGCTGGGGGACAGGGGTTAGAAACACCATATATTTT. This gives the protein CASSWGTGVRNTIYF. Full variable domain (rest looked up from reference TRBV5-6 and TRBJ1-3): DAGVTQSPTHLIKTRGQQVTLRCSPKSGHDTVSWYQQALGQGPQFIFQYYEEEERQRGNFPDRFSGHQFPNYSSELNVNALLLGDSALYLCASSWGTGVRNTIYFGEGSWLTVV.

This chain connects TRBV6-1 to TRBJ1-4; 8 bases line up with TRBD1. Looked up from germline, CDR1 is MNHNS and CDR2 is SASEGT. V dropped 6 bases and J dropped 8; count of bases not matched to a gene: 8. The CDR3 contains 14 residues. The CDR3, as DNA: TGTGCCAGCAGGCTCGGGACAGGCGAGGAAAAACTGTTTTTT. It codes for CASRLGTGEEKLFF.

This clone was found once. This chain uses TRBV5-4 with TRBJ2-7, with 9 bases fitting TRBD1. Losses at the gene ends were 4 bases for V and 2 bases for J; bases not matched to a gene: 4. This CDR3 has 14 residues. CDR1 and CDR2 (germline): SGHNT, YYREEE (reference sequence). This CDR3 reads CASSPRTGAYEQYF. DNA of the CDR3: TGTGCCAGCAGCCCGCGGACAGGGGCCTACGAGCAGTACTTC.

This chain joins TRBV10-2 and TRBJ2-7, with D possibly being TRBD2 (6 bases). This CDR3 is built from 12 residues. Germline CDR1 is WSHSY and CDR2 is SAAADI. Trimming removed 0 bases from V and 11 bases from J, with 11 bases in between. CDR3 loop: CASSESPGEEYF. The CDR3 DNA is TGCGCCAGCAGTGAGTCCCCGGGAGAGGAGTACTTC.